This T cell receptor (beta chain) appears in the sequencing data of a study of tumor and adjacent non-tumor tissue in lung cancer. Looking at the study overall: Each sample yielded 3.9 million or so productive TCRbeta reads on average.

A modified ARM-PCR protocol with three rounds of nested PCR amplified TCRbeta. From the multiplex PCR reads, TCRdb called clonotypes with MiXCR, one entry per CDR3 protein. The sample includes tens of thousands of distinct CDR3 sequences, 60% to 75% of them seen just once. Study findings and constraints: Compared with tumor, normal lung showed significantly lower TCR diversity. Top 100 clones took a larger repertoire share in normal lung.

No cell sorting was done before RNA was extracted from the tissue. The CDR3 spans 15 residues. The germline V gene encodes CDR1 SGHAT and CDR2 FQDESV (reference sequence). Trimming left V 6 bases short and J 5 bases short, with 17 bases between. As to this clonotype: As yet, its antigen is unknown.

This clonotype was obtained from a man aged 60 to 75 with non-small cell lung cancer. Source material: lung tumor tissue. The V and J genes are TRBV11-1 and TRBJ2-1, with D possibly TRBD2 on 5 matching bases. The CDR3 bases are TGTGCCAGCAGACTAGGATTAGCTAGTGACAATGAGCAGTTCTTC. It translates to CASRLGLASDNEQFF.